A single sample is the source of the 22 T cell receptor beta chains below, sequenced in a study of CD8 T cells in ankylosing spondylitis. TCRdb re-derived calls from the 5' RACE reads in MiXCR, one entry per CDR3 protein. The repertoire includes a few hundred thousand distinct CDR3 sequences, 20% to 25% of them detected once, and roughly a sixth sits in the top ten. The antigens for these receptors are not known. Study outcomes and limitations: There was a TCR beta motif, made of roughly eight highly homologous variants, that appeared characteristic of ankylosing spondylitis blood.

The sample taken for sequencing was blood, either unsorted or a sorted T cell fraction (not recorded which). The receptors here all came from a male donor with ankylosing spondylitis.

There are a few counts of this clonotype. The V gene is TRBV5-1, the J gene TRBJ1-1; D unclear. CDR3 size: 15 residues. V dropped 1 base and J dropped 7 bases, with 17 bases sitting between them. CDR1 is SGHRS and CDR2 is YFSETQ in the germline V gene. The CDR3 nucleotides are TGCGCCAGCAGCTTGCTCCCTTACGAGGGTCTTGAAGCTTTCTTT. Amino acids: CASSLLPYEGLEAFF.

V is TRBV5-1 and J is TRBJ1-2; perhaps TRBD1 as D (5 bases). Trimming removed 7 bases from V and 4 bases from J, with 11 bases in between. The CDR3 has 12 residues. The germline gives CDR1 SGHRS, CDR2 YFSETQ. The CDR3 DNA reads as TGCGCCAGCGGGGCGGGGACCTATGGCTACACCTTC. It translates to CASGAGTYGYTF. Variable domain in full (rest from reference TRBV5-1 and TRBJ1-2): KAGVTQTPRYLIKTRGQQVTLSCSPISGHRSVSWYQQTPGQGLQFLFEYFSETQRNKGNFPGRFSGRQFSNSRSEMNVSTLELGDSALYLCASGAGTYGYTFGSGTRLTVV.

The chain has TRBV20-1 and TRBJ1-5; possibly TRBD1 for D (6 bases). Germline assignment: CDR1 DFQATT and CDR2 SNEGSKA (reference sequence). There are 16 residues in the CDR3. With 4 bases removed from V and 2 bases from J, the gap between germline ends came to 18 bases. CDR3 amino acids: CSATRQVDSGNQPQHF. The CDR3 DNA is TGCAGTGCTACGCGACAGGTGGATTCGGGCAATCAGCCCCAGCATTTT.

J is TRBJ2-7 and V is TRBV24-1; 8 bases are shared with TRBD1. Losses at the gene ends were 3 bases for V and 0 bases for J; bases not matched to a gene: 6. The germline V gene encodes CDR1 KGHDR and CDR2 SFDVKD. There are 16 residues in the CDR3. The CDR3 sequence: CATSDGRGHFSYEQYF. CDR3 nucleotides: TGTGCCACCAGTGATGGCAGGGGGCATTTCTCCTACGAGCAGTACTTC.

This chain connects TRBV5-1 to TRBJ2-3; 15 bases agree with TRBD2. The CDR3 spans 19 residues. V shed 2 bases, J shed 1 base, and the junction held 8 bases outside the gene matches. Germline lookup yields CDR1 SGHRS and CDR2 YFSETQ. CDR3 amino acids: CASSFGLAGGSWGTDTQYF. In DNA form, the CDR3 reads TGCGCCAGCAGCTTCGGACTAGCGGGAGGGTCCTGGGGCACAGATACGCAGTATTTT.

The CDR3 bases are TGTGCCAGCAGTGAGGGTTTCGGCGAGCAGTACTTC. As protein: CASSEGFGEQYF. This chain joins TRBV2 and TRBJ2-7; D remains unclear. The V end was cut by 3 bases, the J end by 6 bases, with 9 bases between. The germline V gene has CDR1 SNHLY and CDR2 FYNNEI. This CDR3 comprises 12 residues.

V gene TRBV12-5 combines with J gene TRBJ2-2, with 10 bases identical to TRBD2. The J segment lost 0 bases and the V segment lost 5 bases, leaving 6 bases of the junction unmatched. The CDR3 loop spans 17 amino acids. Germline CDR1 reads LGHNT; CDR2 reads FRNRAP. CDR3 protein: CASGAKREGTNTGELFF. CDR3 DNA sequence: TGTGCTAGTGGTGCCAAGCGGGAGGGAACGAACACCGGGGAGCTGTTTTTT.

Only a few counts were recorded for this clonotype. The rearrangement joins TRBV12-3 or TRBV12-4 to TRBJ1-2; D perhaps matches TRBD1 (5 bases). V lost 6 bases and J lost 6, with 11 bases in between. The CDR3 length is 12 residues. The CDR3 DNA reads as TGTGCCAGCAGGTATGACAGTGATGGCTACACCTTC. It encodes CASRYDSDGYTF.

The CDR3 region has the DNA TGCGCCAGCAGCTTGGGGGCGGGGAAATACAATGAGCAGTTCTTC. Translation: CASSLGAGKYNEQFF. The chain employs TRBV5-1 and TRBJ2-1, with a possible D match to TRBD2 (6 bases). Germline V gene lookup returns CDR1 SGHRS and CDR2 YFSETQ. V was clipped by 0 bases and J by 4 bases, with 11 bases between them. There are 15 residues in the CDR3.

There are a few counts of this clonotype. The V gene is TRBV5-1, the J gene TRBJ1-5, with D unclear. Trimming took 0 bases from V and 2 from J, leaving 6 bases between them. This CDR3 is 14 amino acids long. Germline CDR1 and CDR2: SGHRS and YFSETQ. CDR3 region: CASSLAPGNQPQHF. Here the CDR3 DNA reads TGCGCCAGCAGCTTGGCCCCGGGCAATCAGCCCCAGCATTTT.

The gene calls are TRBV29-1 and TRBJ2-1; the match to TRBD2 covers 8 bases. Germline trimming cut 7 bases from V and 8 bases from J; bases unmatched to any gene: 13. This CDR3 is built from 14 residues. Looked up from germline, CDR1 is SQVTM and CDR2 is ANQGSEA. The CDR3 protein is CSAYSAGTSHEQFF. CDR3 DNA: TGCAGCGCCTACAGTGCCGGGACTAGTCATGAGCAGTTCTTC.

This clonotype was picked up a small number of times. The rearrangement uses TRBV6-2 or TRBV6-3 and TRBJ2-1; D tentatively reads TRBD1 or TRBD2 (6 bases each). CDR1 MNHEY and CDR2 SVGEGT come from the germline V gene. Trimming removed 3 bases from V and 3 bases from J, with 12 bases in between. This CDR3 spans 15 amino acids. CDR3 amino acids: CASSYRGLFYNEQFF. CDR3 coding DNA: TGTGCCAGCAGTTATCGGGGGCTCTTCTACAATGAGCAGTTCTTC.

This clonotype was observed a handful of times. The chain couples TRBV7-9 to TRBJ2-1, with TRBD2 matching 7 bases. Trimming took 4 bases from V and 3 from J; bases not matched to a gene: 12. CDR3 size: 17 residues. Germline values: CDR1 SEHNR, CDR2 FQNEAQ (reference sequence). The CDR3 reads CASSSGLLATDYNEQFF. CDR3 bases: TGTGCCAGCAGCTCAGGGTTACTAGCGACGGACTACAATGAGCAGTTCTTC.

This clonotype has only one observation. The chain carries TRBV11-1 and TRBJ2-1, with 9 bases matching TRBD2. CDR1 is SGHAT, CDR2 FQDESV, per germline (reference sequence). V dropped 1 base and J dropped 2; count of bases not matched to a gene: 9. This CDR3 has 18 amino acids. CDR3 residues: CASSLGGGSGRTYNEQFF. The CDR3, as DNA: TGTGCCAGCAGCTTAGGTGGGGGTAGCGGGAGAACCTACAATGAGCAGTTCTTC.

This clonotype showed up just a few times. The J gene is TRBJ2-1, the V gene TRBV10-3, with D unclear. CDR1 and CDR2 (germline): ENHRY, SYGVKD. V lost 4 bases and J 4 bases, leaving 2 bases between the germline ends. CDR3 size: 11 residues. The CDR3 protein is CAISVYNEQFF. The CDR3 nucleotides are TGTGCCATCAGTGTTTACAATGAGCAGTTCTTC.

This chain joins TRBV5-1 and TRBJ2-5; 7 positions agree with TRBD1. This CDR3 region has 18 residues. V was clipped by 0 bases and J by 2 bases; unmatched bases: 13. Germline V gives CDR1 SGHRS, CDR2 YFSETQ. CDR3 region: CASSLGGLRGQSQETQYF. For the CDR3, the DNA is TGCGCCAGCAGCTTGGGGGGCCTCAGGGGACAGTCGCAAGAGACCCAGTACTTC.

V and J are TRBV28 and TRBJ2-3; D gene unclear. Trimming took off 3 bases at V and 10 bases at J, with 17 bases between the two ends. Germline V gene data show CDR1 as MDHEN and CDR2 as SYDVKM. This CDR3 is built from 14 residues. CDR3 DNA: TGTGCCAGCAGTTTGGCAGGATTAGATACGTCGCAGTATTTT. It translates to CASSLAGLDTSQYF.

Only a few counts were recorded for this clonotype. This sequence joins TRBV11-2 and TRBJ2-5; D remains unclear. The V gene lost 1 base and the J gene lost 7 bases, with 7 bases spanning the gap. The germline CDR1 and CDR2 sequences are SGHAT and FQNNGV. The CDR3 totals 12 residues. In DNA, the CDR3 is TGTGCCAGCAGCTTAGGGTTCGGGACCCAGTACTTC. This translates into CASSLGFGTQYF.

The rearrangement uses TRBV30 and TRBJ2-2; D may be TRBD2 (6 bases). The germline V gene has CDR1 GTSNPN and CDR2 SVGIG (reference sequence). This CDR3 contains 14 residues. V dropped 5 bases and J dropped 0 bases, with 10 bases sitting between them. The CDR3 reads CAWRGLSNTGELFF. CDR3 nucleotide sequence: TGTGCCTGGCGAGGACTATCGAACACCGGGGAGCTGTTTTTT.

V usage is TRBV12-5 and J usage is TRBJ2-7, with D unresolved. Trimming took off 6 bases at V and 9 bases at J, with 27 bases between the two ends. The CDR3 runs 16 residues. Germline CDR1 LGHNT, CDR2 FRNRAP. CDR3 in amino acids: CASGPSGPDLKTGQYF. In DNA, the CDR3 is TGTGCTAGTGGCCCATCGGGTCCAGATCTCAAGACCGGGCAGTACTTC.

V gene TRBV5-1 combines with J gene TRBJ1-2; D gene uncertain. Germline-derived CDR1 and CDR2 are SGHRS and YFSETQ. Trimming removed 0 bases at V and 6 bases at J, with 21 bases between. The CDR3 runs 17 residues. CDR3 loop: CASSLANIASVDDGYTF. CDR3 sequence (DNA): TGCGCCAGCAGCTTGGCGAACATCGCCTCAGTAGATGATGGCTACACCTTC.

This chain joins TRBV4-2 and TRBJ1-2, with 7 bases matching TRBD1. Trimming took 3 bases from V and 2 from J; bases not matched to a gene: 6. This CDR3 has 15 residues. Looked up from germline, CDR1 is LGHNA and CDR2 is YNFKEQ. This CDR3 is CASSQAGQTNYGYTF. The CDR3 DNA follows: TGTGCCAGCAGCCAGGCGGGACAGACCAACTATGGCTACACCTTC.